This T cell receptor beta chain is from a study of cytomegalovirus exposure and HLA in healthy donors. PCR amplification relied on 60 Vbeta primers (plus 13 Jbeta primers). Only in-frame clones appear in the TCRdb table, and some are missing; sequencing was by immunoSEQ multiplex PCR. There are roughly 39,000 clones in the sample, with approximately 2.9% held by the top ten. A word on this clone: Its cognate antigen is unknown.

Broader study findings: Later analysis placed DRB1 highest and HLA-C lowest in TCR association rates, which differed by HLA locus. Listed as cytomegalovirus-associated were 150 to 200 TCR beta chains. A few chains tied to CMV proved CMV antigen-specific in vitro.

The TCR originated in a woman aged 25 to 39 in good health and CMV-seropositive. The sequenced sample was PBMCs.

The CDR3 region has the DNA TGTGCCAGCAGCAATATCTTCAGGGATGGGCAGCCCCAGCATTTT. Translating it yields CASSNIFRDGQPQHF. V is TRBV21-1 and J is TRBJ1-5; TRBD1 is the table's D call, not checked against the DNA. TRBV21-1 is labeled a pseudogene. The CDR3 extends over 15 amino acids.